Listed below are T cell receptor beta chains from one sample, sequenced in a study of shared clonotypes between healthy human individuals. Using immunoSEQ multiplex PCR, the repertoire was profiled, and TCRdb retains in-frame clones only, with some absent. Among about 2 million clones listed, 95% were seen once. Sequencing was carried out using naive CD4+ T cells sorted from blood. The receptors here all came from a man between 18 and 29 years old in good health. The CDR3 runs from the conserved cysteine through the conserved F or W. The D gene is left open where the match is weak. Where a row states a size, it is once, few, many or the class of an expanded clone; other rows omit it.

abundance: NA; d_gene: NA; j_gene: TRBJ2-3; v_gene: TRBV20-1; CDR3nt: TGCAGTGCTCCTCGCACAGATACGCAGTATTTT; CDR3aa: CSAPRTDTQYF
abundance: NA; d_gene: TRBD2; j_gene: TRBJ2-3; v_gene: TRBV5-4; CDR3nt: TGTGCCAGCAGCCCTGCGGGGGGGCAGGCAGATACGCAGTATTTT; CDR3aa: CASSPAGGQADTQYF
abundance: few; d_gene: NA; j_gene: TRBJ1-3; v_gene: TRBV9; CDR3nt: TGTGCCAGCAGCGTGGGAGGCGACTCTGGAAACACCATATATTTT; CDR3aa: CASSVGGDSGNTIYF
abundance: NA; d_gene: TRBD1; j_gene: TRBJ2-7; v_gene: TRBV27; CDR3nt: TGTGCCAGCAGTTCATACAGGGGCGCTGACTACGAGCAGTACTTC; CDR3aa: CASSSYRGADYEQYF
abundance: NA; d_gene: TRBD2; j_gene: TRBJ2-2; v_gene: TRBV10-2; CDR3nt: TGCGCCAGCAATGGAAGCGGGAGGCGACGAGGAACCGGGGAGCTGTTTTTT; CDR3aa: CASNGSGRRRGTGELFF
abundance: NA; d_gene: NA; j_gene: TRBJ1-1; v_gene: TRBV5-1; CDR3nt: TGCGCCAGCAGATATGCAGAGAACACTGAAGCTTTCTTT; CDR3aa: CASRYAENTEAFF
abundance: once; d_gene: NA; j_gene: TRBJ1-1; v_gene: TRBV11-2; CDR3nt: TGTGCCAGCAGCTTAGGGGCAGGCAAAAACACTGAAGCTTTCTTT; CDR3aa: CASSLGAGKNTEAFF
abundance: NA; d_gene: TRBD2; j_gene: TRBJ2-1; v_gene: TRBV4-1; CDR3nt: TGCGCCAGCAGCCAAGAAGGTAGCGGGTACTCCTACAATGAGCAGTTCTTC; CDR3aa: CASSQEGSGYSYNEQFF
abundance: NA; d_gene: NA; j_gene: TRBJ1-5; v_gene: TRBV15; CDR3nt: TGTGCCACCAGCAGAGATGCAGTATCGAGCAATCAGCCCCAGCATTTT; CDR3aa: CATSRDAVSSNQPQHF
abundance: NA; d_gene: NA; j_gene: TRBJ2-1; v_gene: TRBV5-1; CDR3nt: TGCGCCAGCAGCATGGACCCGAGTAGCTCCTACAATGAGCAGTTCTTC; CDR3aa: CASSMDPSSSYNEQFF
abundance: NA; d_gene: TRBD1; j_gene: TRBJ1-2; v_gene: TRBV18; CDR3nt: TGTGCCAGCTCACCCCCGGGACAGGGAATCAGCTATGGCTACACCTTC; CDR3aa: CASSPPGQGISYGYTF
abundance: NA; d_gene: TRBD1; j_gene: TRBJ2-7; v_gene: TRBV19; CDR3nt: TGTGCCAGCCGGGACAGGGGGCAGTACGAGCAGTACTTC; CDR3aa: CASRDRGQYEQYF